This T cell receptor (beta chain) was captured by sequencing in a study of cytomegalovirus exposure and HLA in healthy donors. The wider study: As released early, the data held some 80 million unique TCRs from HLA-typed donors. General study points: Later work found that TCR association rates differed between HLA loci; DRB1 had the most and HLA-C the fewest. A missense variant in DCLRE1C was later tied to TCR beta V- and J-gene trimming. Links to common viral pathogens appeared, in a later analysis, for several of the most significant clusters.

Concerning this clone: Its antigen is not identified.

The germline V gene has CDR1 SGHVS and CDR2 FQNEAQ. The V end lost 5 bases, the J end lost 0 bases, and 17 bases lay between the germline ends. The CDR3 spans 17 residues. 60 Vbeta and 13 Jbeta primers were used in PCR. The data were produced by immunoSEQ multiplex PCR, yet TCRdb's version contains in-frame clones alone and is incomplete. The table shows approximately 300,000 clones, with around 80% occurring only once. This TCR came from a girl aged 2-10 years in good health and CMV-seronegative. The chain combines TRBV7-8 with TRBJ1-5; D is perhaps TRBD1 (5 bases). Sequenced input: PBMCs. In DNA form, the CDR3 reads TGTGCCAGCAGCCTCCTAGGACGGGGGTATAGCAATCAGCCCCAGCATTTT. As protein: CASSLLGRGYSNQPQHF.